This TCR beta chain was documented in a study of CD8 T cells in ankylosing spondylitis. Findings and limits, study-wide: Seemingly characteristic of ankylosing spondylitis blood was a TCR beta motif consisting of about 8 highly homologous variants. In synovial fluid and blood from reactive arthritis, some motif variants were previously reported.

There are 15 residues in the CDR3. Trimming took 5 bases from V and 2 from J; bases not matched to a gene: 7. TCRdb re-called the 5' RACE reads with MiXCR, one entry per CDR3 protein. The table includes approximately 500,000 distinct CDR3 sequences, approximately 12% detected once. This clonotype was detected ten times or more. Its specificity is not known. The receptor's source is a male donor with ankylosing spondylitis. The genes are TRBV12-3 or TRBV12-4 and TRBJ2-7, with 9 bases identical to TRBD1. The sequenced material came from blood, either unsorted or a sorted T cell fraction (not recorded which). CDR3 sequence (DNA): TGTGCCAGCAGTCACCGGGACAGGGCGACCTACGAGCAGTACTTC. Encoded protein: CASSHRDRATYEQYF.